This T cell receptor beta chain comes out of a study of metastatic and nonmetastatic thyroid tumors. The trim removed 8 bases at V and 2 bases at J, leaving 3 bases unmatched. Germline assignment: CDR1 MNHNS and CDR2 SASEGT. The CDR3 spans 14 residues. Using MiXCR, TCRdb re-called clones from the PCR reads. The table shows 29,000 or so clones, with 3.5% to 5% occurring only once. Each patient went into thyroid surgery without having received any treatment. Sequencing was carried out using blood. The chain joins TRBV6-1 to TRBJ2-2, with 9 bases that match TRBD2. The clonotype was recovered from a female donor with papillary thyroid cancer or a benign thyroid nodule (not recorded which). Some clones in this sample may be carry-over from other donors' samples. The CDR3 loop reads CASRLAANTGELFF. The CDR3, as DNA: TGTGCCAGCCGACTAGCGGCTAACACCGGGGAGCTGTTTTTT.